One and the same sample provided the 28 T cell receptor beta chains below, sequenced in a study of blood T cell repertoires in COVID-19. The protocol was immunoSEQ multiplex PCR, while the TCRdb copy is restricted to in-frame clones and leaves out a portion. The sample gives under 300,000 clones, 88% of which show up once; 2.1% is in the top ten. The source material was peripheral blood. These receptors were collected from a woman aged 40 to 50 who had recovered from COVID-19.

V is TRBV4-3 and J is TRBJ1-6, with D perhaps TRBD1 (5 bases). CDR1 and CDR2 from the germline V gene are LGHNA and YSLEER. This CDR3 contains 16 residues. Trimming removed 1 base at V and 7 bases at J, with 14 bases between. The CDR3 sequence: CASSQVLGGLNSPLHF. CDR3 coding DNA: TGCGCCAGCAGCCAAGTTCTGGGGGGACTCAATTCACCCCTCCACTTT.

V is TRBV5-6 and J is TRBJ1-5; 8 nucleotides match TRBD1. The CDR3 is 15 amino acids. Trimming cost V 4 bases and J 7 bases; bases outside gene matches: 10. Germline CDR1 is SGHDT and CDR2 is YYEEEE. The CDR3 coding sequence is TGTGCCAGCAGCCTCTATCGGACAGGGCACCAGCCCCAGCATTTT. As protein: CASSLYRTGHQPQHF. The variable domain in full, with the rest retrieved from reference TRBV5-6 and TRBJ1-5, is DAGVTQSPTHLIKTRGQQVTLRCSPKSGHDTVSWYQQALGQGPQFIFQYYEEEERQRGNFPDRFSGHQFPNYSSELNVNALLLGDSALYLCASSLYRTGHQPQHFGDGTRLSIL.

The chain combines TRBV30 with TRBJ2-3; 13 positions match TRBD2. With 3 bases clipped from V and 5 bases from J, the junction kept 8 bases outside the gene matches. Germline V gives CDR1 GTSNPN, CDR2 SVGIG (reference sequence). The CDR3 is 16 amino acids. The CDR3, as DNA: TGTGCCTGGAGCGGGACTAGCGGGACCGGGAGAGATACGCAGTATTTT. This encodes CAWSGTSGTGRDTQYF.

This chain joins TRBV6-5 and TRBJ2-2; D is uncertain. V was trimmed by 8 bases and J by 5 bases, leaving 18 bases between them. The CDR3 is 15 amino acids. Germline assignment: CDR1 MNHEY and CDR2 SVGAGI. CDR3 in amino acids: CASLLVGFGTGELFF. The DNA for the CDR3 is TGTGCCAGCCTCCTAGTCGGGTTCGGAACCGGGGAGCTGTTTTTT.

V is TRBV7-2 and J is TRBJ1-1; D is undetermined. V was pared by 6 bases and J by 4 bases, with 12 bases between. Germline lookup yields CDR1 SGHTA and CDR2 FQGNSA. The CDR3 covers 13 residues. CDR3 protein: CASSRWGGTEAFF. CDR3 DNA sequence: TGTGCCAGCAGTCGGTGGGGAGGCACTGAAGCTTTCTTT.

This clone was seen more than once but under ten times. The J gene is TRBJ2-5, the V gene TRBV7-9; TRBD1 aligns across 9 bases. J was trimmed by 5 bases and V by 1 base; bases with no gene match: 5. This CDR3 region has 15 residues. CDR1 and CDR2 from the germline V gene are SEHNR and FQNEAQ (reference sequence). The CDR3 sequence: CASSLVQGARETQYF. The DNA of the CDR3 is TGTGCCAGCAGCTTAGTACAGGGGGCTCGGGAGACCCAGTACTTC.

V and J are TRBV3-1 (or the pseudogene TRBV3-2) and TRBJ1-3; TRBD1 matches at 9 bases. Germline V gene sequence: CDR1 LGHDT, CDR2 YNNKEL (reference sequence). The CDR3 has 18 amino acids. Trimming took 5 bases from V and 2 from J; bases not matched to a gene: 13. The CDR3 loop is CASSYHSGQGQTGNTIYF. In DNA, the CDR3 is TGTGCCAGCAGCTATCATTCGGGACAGGGCCAGACTGGAAACACCATATATTTT.

This CDR3 is CASSLRGGYNSPLHF. The CDR3 region has the DNA TGTGCCAGCAGCTTGAGGGGAGGGTATAATTCACCCCTCCACTTT. J is TRBJ1-6 and V is TRBV7-2; tentatively, D is TRBD1 (5 bases). Trimming removed 3 bases from V and 4 bases from J, with 10 bases in between. The germline V gene has CDR1 SGHTA and CDR2 FQGNSA. This CDR3 has 15 residues.

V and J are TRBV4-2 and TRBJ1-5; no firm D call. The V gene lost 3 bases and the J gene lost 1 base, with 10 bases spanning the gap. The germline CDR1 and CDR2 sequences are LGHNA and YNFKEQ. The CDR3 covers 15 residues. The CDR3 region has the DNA TGTGCCAGCAGCCAGTGGGCTGGGAGCAATCAGCCCCAGCATTTT. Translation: CASSQWAGSNQPQHF.

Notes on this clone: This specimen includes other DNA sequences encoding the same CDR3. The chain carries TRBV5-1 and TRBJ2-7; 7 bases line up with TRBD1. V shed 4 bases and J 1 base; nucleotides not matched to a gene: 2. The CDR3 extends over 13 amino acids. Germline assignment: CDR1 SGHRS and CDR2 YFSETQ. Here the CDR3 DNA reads TGCGCCAGCAGCCTGGGACAGTCCTACGAGCAGTACTTC. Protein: CASSLGQSYEQYF.

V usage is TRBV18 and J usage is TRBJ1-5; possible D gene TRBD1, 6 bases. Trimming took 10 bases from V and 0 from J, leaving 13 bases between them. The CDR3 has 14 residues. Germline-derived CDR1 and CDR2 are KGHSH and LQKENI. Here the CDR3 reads CATRGDNSNQPQHF. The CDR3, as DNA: TGTGCCACACGAGGGGACAATAGCAATCAGCCCCAGCATTTT. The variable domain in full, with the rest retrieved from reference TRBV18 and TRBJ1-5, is NAGVMQNPRHLVRRRGQEARLRCSPMKGHSHVYWYRQLPEEGLKFMVYLQKENIIDESGMPKERFSAEFPKEGPSILRIQQVVRGDSAAYFCATRGDNSNQPQHFGDGTRLSIL.

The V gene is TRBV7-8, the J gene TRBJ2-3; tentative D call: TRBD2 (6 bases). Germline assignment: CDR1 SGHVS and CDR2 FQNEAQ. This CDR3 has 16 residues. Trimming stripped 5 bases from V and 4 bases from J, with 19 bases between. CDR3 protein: CASSPLGGKWADTQYF. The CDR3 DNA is TGTGCCAGCAGCCCCCTTGGCGGGAAGTGGGCAGATACGCAGTATTTT. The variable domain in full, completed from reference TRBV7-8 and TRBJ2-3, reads GAGVSQSPRYKVAKRGQDVALRCDPISGHVSLFWYQQALGQGPEFLTYFQNEAQLDKSGLPSDRFFAERPEGSVSTLKIQRTQQEDSAVYLCASSPLGGKWADTQYFGPGTRLTVL.

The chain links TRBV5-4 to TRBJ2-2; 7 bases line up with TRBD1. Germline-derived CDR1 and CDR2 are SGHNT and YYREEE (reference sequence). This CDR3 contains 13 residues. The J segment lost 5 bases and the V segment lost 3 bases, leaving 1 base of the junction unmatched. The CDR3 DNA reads TGTGCCAGCAGCTGGGACAGAACCGGGGAGCTGTTTTTT. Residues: CASSWDRTGELFF.

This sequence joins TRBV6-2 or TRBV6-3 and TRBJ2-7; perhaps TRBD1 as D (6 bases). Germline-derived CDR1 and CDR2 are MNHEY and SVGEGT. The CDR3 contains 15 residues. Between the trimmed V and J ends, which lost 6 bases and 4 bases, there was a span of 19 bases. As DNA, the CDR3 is TGTGCCAGCAGCCTGGGGGCAGGGGTAATTTACGAGCAGTACTTC. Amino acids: CASSLGAGVIYEQYF.

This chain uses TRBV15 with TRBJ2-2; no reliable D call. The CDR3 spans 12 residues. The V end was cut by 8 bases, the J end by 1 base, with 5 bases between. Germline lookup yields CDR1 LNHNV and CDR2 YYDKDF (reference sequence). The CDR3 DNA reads TGTGCCACCCTCCTGAACACCGGGGAGCTGTTTTTT. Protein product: CATLLNTGELFF.

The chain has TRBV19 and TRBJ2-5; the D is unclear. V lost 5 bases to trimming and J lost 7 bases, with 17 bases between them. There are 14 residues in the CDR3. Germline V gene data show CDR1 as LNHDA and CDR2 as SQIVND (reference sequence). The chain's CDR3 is CASSGVRLSGTQYF. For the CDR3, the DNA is TGTGCCAGTAGTGGAGTCCGGTTGTCCGGGACCCAGTACTTC.

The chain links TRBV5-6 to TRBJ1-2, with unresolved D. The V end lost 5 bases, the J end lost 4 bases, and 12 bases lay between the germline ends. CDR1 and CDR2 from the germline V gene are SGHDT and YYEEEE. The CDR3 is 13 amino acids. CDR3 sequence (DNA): TGTGCCAGCAGTCAGGATTGGCGCTATGGCTACACCTTC. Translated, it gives CASSQDWRYGYTF.

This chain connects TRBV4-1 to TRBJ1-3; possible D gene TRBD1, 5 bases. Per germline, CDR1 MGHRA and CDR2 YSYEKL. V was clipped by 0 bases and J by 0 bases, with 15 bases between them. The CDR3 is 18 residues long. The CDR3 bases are TGCGCCAGCAGCCAAGAAACCCAACGGGGGAGCTCTGGAAACACCATATATTTT. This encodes CASSQETQRGSSGNTIYF.

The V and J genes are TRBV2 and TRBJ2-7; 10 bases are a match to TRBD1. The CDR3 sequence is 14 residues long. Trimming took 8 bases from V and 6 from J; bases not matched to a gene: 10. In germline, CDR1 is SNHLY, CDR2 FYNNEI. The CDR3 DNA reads TGTGCCAGCGGTCTAGTCGGACAGGGGGTCGAGCAGTACTTC. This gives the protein CASGLVGQGVEQYF.

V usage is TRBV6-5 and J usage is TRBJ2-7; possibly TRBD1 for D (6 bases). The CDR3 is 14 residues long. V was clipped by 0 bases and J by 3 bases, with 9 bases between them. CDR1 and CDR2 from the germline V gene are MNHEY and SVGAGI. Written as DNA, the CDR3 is TGTGCCAGCAGTTACTCAAGACAGGTCTACGAGCAGTACTTC. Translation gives CASSYSRQVYEQYF.

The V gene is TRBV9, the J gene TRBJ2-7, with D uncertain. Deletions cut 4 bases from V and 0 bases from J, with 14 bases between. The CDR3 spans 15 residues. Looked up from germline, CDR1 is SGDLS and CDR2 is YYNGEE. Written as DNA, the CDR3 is TGTGCCAGCAGCCCCCGACTTTGGCCCTCCTACGAGCAGTACTTC. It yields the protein CASSPRLWPSYEQYF.

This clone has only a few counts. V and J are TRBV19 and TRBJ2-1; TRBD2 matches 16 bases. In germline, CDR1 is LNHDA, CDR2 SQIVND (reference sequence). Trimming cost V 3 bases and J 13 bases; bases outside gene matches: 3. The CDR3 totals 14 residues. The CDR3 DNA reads TGTGCCAGTAGTATCGGGACTAGCGGGGGGGTTCAGTTCTTC. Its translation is CASSIGTSGGVQFF.

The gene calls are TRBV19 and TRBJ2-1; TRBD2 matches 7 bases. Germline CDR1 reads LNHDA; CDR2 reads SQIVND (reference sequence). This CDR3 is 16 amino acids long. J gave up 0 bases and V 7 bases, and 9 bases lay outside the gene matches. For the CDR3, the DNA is TGTGCCAGTACCGATACCGGGGGGAGCTCCTACAATGAGCAGTTCTTC. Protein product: CASTDTGGSSYNEQFF. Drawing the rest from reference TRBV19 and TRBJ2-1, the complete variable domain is DGGITQSPKYLFRKEGQNVTLSCEQNLNHDAMYWYRQDPGQGLRLIYYSQIVNDFQKGDIAEGYSVSREKKESFPLTVTSAQKNPTAFYLCASTDTGGSSYNEQFFGPGTRLTVL.

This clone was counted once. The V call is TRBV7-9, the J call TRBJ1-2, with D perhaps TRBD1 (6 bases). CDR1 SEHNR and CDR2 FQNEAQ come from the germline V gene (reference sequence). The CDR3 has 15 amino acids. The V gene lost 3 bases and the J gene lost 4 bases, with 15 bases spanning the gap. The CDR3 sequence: CASSFPVQGRYGYTF. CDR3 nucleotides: TGTGCCAGCAGCTTTCCCGTACAGGGCCGCTATGGCTACACCTTC. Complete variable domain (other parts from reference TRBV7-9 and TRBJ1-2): DTGVSQNPRHKITKRGQNVTFRCDPISEHNRLYWYRQTLGQGPEFLTYFQNEAQLEKSRLLSDRFSAERPKGSFSTLEIQRTEQGDSAMYLCASSFPVQGRYGYTFGSGTRLTVV.

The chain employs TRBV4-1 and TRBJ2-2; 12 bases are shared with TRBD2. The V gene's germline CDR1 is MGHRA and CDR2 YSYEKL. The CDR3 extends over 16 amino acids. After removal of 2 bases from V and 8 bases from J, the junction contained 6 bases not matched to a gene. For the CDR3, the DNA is TGCGCCAGCAGCCAAAAAAGGACTAGCGGGGCGGGGGAGCTGTTTTTT. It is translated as CASSQKRTSGAGELFF.

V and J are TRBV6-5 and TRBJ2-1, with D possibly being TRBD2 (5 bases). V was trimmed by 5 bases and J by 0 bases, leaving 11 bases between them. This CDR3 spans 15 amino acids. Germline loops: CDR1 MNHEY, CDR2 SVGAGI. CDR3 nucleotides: TGTGCCAGCAGTCCCAGAGGGCGCTCCTACAATGAGCAGTTCTTC. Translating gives CASSPRGRSYNEQFF.

The CDR3: CASSIISGRLTGELFF. Here the CDR3 DNA reads TGTGCCAGTAGTATTATTAGCGGGAGACTCACCGGGGAGCTGTTTTTT. This chain joins TRBV19 and TRBJ2-2; 9 bases align to TRBD2. The germline CDR1 and CDR2 sequences are LNHDA and SQIVND (reference sequence). V was clipped by 3 bases and J by 4 bases; unmatched bases: 6. CDR3 length equals 16 residues.

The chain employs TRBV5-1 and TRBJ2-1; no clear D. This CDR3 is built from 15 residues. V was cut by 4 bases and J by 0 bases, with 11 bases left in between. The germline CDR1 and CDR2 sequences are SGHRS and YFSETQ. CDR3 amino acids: CASSRVKSSYNEQFF. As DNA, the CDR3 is TGCGCCAGCAGCCGAGTTAAAAGCTCCTACAATGAGCAGTTCTTC.